This T cell receptor beta chain was profiled in a study of T-cell reconstitution after alpha-beta-depleted transplantation in children. Study results and caveats: From surviving recipient T cells and thymic progenitors came the high day-60 TCRbeta diversity observed in some patients. Roughly two months post-transplant, alpha-beta T cells reportedly originated from several hundred graft clones that had expanded. T-cell numbers and diversity, one year after transplant, stemmed largely from T cells that were newly produced.

The CDR3 sequence is 13 residues long. Trimming took off 3 bases at V and 1 base at J, with 6 bases between the two ends. As it was prepared, the TCRbeta library received unique molecular identifiers. TCRdb re-called the PCR reads with MiXCR, one entry per CDR3 protein. In the table there are roughly 120,000 distinct CDR3 sequences, about 21% of which are singletons. This clonotype was detected a few times. The antigen is unknown. The chain combines TRBV12-3 or TRBV12-4 with TRBJ1-1; D is undetermined. This sequence was found in a male patient between 2 and 10 years old who had a stem cell transplant for chronic granulomatous disease, so the T cells may come from the graft donor. Here the sequenced sample was PBMCs, mostly from graft donor cells, taken 180 days after TCRalphabeta/CD19-depleted stem cell transplant. CDR3 nucleotide sequence: TGTGCCAGCAGTTTTCGGCAGAACACTGAAGCTTTCTTT. Amino acid sequence: CASSFRQNTEAFF.